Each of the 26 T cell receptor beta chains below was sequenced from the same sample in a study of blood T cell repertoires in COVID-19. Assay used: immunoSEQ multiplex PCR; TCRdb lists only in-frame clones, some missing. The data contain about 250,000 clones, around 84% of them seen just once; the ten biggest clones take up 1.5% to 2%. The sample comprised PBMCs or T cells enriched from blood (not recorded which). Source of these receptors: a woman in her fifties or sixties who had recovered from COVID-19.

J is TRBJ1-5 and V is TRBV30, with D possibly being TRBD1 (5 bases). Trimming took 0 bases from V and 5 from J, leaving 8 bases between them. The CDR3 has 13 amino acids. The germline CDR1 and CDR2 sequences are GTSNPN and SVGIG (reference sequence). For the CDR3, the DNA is TGTGCCTGGAGTGTGGGGGGTGATCAGCCCCAGCATTTT. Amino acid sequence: CAWSVGGDQPQHF.

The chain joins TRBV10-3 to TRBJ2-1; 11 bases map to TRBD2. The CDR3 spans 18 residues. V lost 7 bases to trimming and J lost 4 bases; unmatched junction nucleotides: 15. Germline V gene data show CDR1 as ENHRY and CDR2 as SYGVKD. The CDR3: CAITSAGLAGGEYNEQFF. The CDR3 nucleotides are TGTGCCATCACCTCGGCCGGCCTAGCGGGAGGAGAATACAATGAGCAGTTCTTC.

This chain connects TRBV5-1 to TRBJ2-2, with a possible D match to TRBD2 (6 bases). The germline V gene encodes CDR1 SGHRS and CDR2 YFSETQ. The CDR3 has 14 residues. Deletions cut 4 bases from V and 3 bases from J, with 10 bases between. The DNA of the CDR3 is TGCGCCAGCAGCACGGGGGAGGACACCGGGGAGCTGTTTTTT. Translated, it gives CASSTGEDTGELFF.

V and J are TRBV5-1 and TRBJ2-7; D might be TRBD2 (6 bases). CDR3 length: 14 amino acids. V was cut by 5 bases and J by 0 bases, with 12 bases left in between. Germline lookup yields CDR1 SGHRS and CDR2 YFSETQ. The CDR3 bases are TGCGCCAGCAGACAACAGACTAGCTCCTACGAGCAGTACTTC. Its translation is CASRQQTSSYEQYF.

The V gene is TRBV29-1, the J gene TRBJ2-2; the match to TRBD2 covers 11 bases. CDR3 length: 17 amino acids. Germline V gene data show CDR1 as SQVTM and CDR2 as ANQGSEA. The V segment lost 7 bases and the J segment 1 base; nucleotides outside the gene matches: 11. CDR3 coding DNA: TGCAGCGCTTCCCGACTAGCGGGATATAAGAACACCGGGGAGCTGTTTTTT. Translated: CSASRLAGYKNTGELFF.

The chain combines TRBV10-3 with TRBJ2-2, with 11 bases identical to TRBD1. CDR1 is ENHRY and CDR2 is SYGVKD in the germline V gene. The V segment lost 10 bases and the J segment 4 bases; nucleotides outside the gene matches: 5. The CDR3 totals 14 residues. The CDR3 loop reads CASTGTGGTGELFF. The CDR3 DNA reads TGTGCCAGCACCGGGACAGGGGGCACCGGGGAGCTGTTTTTT.

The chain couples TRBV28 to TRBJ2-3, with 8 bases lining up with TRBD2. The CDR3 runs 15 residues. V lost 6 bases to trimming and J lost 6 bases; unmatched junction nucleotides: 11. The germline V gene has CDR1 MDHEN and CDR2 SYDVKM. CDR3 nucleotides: TGTGCCAGCAGGAGAAGCGGGAGTCGGGTCGATACGCAGTATTTT. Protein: CASRRSGSRVDTQYF.

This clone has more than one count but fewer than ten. The CDR3 reads CASSAGLSNQPQHF. The CDR3 DNA is TGTGCCAGCTCGGCGGGACTTAGCAATCAGCCCCAGCATTTT. The rearrangement uses TRBV27 and TRBJ1-5, with D possibly matching TRBD1 (5 bases). CDR3 size: 14 residues. Germline CDR1 MNHEY, CDR2 SMNVEV (reference sequence). V was trimmed by 8 bases and J by 0 bases, leaving 11 bases between them.

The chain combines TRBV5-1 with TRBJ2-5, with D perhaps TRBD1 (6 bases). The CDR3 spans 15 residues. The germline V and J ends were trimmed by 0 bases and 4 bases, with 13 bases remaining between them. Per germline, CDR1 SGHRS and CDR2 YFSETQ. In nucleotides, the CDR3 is TGCGCCAGCAGCTTGGCGGGAATGGGGGCAGAGACCCAGTACTTC. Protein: CASSLAGMGAETQYF.

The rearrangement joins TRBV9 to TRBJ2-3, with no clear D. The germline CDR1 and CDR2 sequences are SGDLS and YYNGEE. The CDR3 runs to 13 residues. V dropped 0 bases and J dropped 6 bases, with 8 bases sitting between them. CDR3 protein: CASSVGRGDTQYF. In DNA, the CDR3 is TGTGCCAGCAGCGTAGGGAGAGGCGATACGCAGTATTTT.

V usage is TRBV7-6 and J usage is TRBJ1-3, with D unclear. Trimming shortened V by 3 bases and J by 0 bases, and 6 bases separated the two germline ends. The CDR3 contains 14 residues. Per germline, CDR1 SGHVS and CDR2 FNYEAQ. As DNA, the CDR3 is TGTGCCAGCAGCTTCCGCAGCTCTGGAAACACCATATATTTT. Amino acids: CASSFRSSGNTIYF.

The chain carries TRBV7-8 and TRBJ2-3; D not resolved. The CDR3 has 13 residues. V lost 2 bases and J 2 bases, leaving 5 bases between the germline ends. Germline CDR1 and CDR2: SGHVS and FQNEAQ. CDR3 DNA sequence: TGTGCCAGCAGCTTACTTGTCACAGATACGCAGTATTTT. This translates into CASSLLVTDTQYF.

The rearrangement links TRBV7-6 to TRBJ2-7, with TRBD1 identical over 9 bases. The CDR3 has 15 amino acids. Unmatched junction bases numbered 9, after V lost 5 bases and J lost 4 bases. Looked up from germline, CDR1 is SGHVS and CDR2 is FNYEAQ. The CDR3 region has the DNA TGTGCCAGCAGCCTCACAGGGGGCGCGGCATACGAGCAGTACTTC. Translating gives CASSLTGGAAYEQYF.

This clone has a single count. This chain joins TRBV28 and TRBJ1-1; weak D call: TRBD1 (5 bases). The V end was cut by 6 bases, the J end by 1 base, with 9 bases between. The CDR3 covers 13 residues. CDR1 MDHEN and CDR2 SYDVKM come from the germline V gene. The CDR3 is CASRPQGNTEAFF. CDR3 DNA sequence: TGTGCCAGCAGACCTCAGGGGAACACTGAAGCTTTCTTT.

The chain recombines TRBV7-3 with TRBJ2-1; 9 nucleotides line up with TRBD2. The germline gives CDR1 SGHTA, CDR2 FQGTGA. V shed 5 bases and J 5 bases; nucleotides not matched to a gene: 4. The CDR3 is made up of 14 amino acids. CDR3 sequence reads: CASSEGLADNEQFF. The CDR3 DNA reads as TGTGCCAGCAGCGAGGGACTAGCCGACAATGAGCAGTTCTTC. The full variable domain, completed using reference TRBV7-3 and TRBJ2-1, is GAGVSQTPSNKVTEKGKYVELRCDPISGHTALYWYRQSLGQGPEFLIYFQGTGAADDSGLPNDRFFAVRPEGSVSTLKIQRTERGDSAVYLCASSEGLADNEQFFGPGTRLTVL.

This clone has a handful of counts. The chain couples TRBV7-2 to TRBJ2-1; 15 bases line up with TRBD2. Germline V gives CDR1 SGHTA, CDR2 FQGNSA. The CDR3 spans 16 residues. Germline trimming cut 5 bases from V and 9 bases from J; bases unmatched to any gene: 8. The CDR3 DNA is TGTGCCAGCAGCGCCCGGACTAGCGGGAGGGCACGTGAGCAGTTCTTC. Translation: CASSARTSGRAREQFF.

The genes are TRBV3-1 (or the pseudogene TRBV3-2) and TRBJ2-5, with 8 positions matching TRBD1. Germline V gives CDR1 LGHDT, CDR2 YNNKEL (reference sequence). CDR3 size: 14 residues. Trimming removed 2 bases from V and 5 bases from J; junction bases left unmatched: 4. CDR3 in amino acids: CASSQSDRAETQYF. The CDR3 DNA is TGTGCCAGCAGCCAATCGGACAGGGCTGAGACCCAGTACTTC.

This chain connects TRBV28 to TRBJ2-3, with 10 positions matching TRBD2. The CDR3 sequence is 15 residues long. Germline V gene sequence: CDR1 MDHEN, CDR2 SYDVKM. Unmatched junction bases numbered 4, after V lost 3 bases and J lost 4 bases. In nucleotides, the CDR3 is TGTGCCAGCAGTTTGAGCGGGAGGGGGCCAGATACGCAGTATTTT. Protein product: CASSLSGRGPDTQYF.

CDR3 bases: TGTGCCAGCAGCTCGGCTTGGGTTACAAGCGCCTTAAATGAAAAACTGTTTTTT. It encodes CASSSAWVTSALNEKLFF. This chain joins TRBV5-6 and TRBJ1-4; no reliable D call. Trimming removed 3 bases at V and 5 bases at J, with 23 bases between. The CDR3 runs to 18 residues. CDR1 is SGHDT, CDR2 YYEEEE, per germline.

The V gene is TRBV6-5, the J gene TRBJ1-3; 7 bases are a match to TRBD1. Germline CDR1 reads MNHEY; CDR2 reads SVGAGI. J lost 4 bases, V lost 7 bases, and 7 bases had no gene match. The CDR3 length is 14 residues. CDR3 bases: TGTGCCAGCACCAAAAGGGGGCAGGGAAACACCATATATTTT. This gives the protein CASTKRGQGNTIYF.

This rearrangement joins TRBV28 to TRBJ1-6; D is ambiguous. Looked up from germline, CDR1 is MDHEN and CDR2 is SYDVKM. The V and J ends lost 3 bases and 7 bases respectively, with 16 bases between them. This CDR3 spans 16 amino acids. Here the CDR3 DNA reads TGTGCCAGCAGTTTCCCCCAGAGGGTTGGGAATTCACCCCTCCACTTT. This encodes CASSFPQRVGNSPLHF.

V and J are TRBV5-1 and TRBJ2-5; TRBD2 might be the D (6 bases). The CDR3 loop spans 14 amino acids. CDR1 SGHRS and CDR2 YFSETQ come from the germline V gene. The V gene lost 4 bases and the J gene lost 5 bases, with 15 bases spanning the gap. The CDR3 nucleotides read TGCGCCAGCAGCCCTCCGATTGGGAGGGAGACCCAGTACTTC. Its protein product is CASSPPIGRETQYF.

The CDR3 region is CASSSHLPSGSLDEQFF. The CDR3 nucleotides are TGTGCCAGCAGCTCCCACCTACCTAGCGGGAGTTTGGATGAGCAGTTCTTC. The chain recombines TRBV7-3 with TRBJ2-1; TRBD2 matches at 10 bases. The CDR3 contains 17 residues. The J segment lost 8 bases and the V segment lost 4 bases, leaving 14 bases of the junction unmatched. Germline assignment: CDR1 SGHTA and CDR2 FQGTGA.

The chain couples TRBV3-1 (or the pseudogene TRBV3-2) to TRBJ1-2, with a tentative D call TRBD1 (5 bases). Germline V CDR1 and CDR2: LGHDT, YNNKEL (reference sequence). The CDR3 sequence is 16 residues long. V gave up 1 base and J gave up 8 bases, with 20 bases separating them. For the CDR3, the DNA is TGTGCCAGCAGCCAAGCGGGGGGACGGAAACGAGCCGGCTACACCTTC. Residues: CASSQAGGRKRAGYTF.

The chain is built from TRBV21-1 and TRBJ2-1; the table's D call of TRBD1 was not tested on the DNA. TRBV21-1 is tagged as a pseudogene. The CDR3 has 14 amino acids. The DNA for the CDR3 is TGTGCCAGCAGCAAAGGGACAGCCTACAATGAGCAGTTCTTC. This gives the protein CASSKGTAYNEQFF.

The CDR3: CASSHQGTQPQHF. The DNA of the CDR3 is TGTGCCAGCAGCCACCAGGGGACTCAGCCCCAGCATTTT. The V call is TRBV21-1, the J call TRBJ1-5; TRBD1 reflects the table's D call only, with no check against the DNA. TRBV21-1 is termed a pseudogene. The CDR3 has 13 amino acids.